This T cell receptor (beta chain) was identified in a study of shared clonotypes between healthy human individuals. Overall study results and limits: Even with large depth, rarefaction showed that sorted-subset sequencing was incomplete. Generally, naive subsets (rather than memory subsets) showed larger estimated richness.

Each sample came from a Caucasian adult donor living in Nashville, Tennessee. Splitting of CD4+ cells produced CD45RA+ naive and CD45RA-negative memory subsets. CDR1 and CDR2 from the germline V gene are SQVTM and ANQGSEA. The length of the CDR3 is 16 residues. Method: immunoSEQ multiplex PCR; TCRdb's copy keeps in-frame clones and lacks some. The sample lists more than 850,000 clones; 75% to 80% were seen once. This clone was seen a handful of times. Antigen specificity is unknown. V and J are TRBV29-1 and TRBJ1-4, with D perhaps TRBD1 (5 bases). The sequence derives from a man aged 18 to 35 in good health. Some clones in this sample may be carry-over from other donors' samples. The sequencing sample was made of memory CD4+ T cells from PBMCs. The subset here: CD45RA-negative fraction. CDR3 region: CRATGTRNLANEKLFF. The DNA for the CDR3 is TGCAGGGCCACGGGGACGCGAAACCTGGCTAATGAAAAACTGTTTTTT.